The clone carrying this TCR beta chain came up once. The data stem from a study of T cell responses to AZD1222 COVID-19 vaccine. The assay was immunoSEQ multiplex PCR, and TCRdb's table has in-frame clones only and misses some. The sample includes about 81,000 clones, about 89% of them seen just once. V shed 5 bases and J 7 bases; nucleotides not matched to a gene: 10. The CDR3 sequence is 15 residues long. Germline CDR1 is MNHEY and CDR2 is SMNVEV (reference sequence). The sequence came from an adult who received the AZD1222 COVID-19 vaccine. The material sequenced was peripheral blood, taken 28 days after the second AZD1222 dose. This chain joins TRBV27 and TRBJ1-2; TRBD1 matches 10 bases. CDR3 coding DNA: TGTGCCAGCAGTCCCTACTTGACAGGGGGCGGTGGCTACACCTTC. Amino acid sequence: CASSPYLTGGGGYTF.